This T cell receptor (beta chain) was identified in a study of identifying expanded T cells in peripheral blood. Overall study results and limits: About 1.3 clones differed between technical replicates, versus roughly 17 and 20 over time.

Clones were sequenced by immunoSEQ multiplex PCR, and TCRdb holds only the in-frame ones, with some missing. The table shows about 58,000 clones, with roughly four fifths occurring only once. V shed 7 bases and J 1 base; nucleotides not matched to a gene: 14. This CDR3 region has 18 residues. Looked up from germline, CDR1 is SGHVS and CDR2 is FNYEAQ. No infections or other immune events were documented during collection. In regard to this clone: Its cognate antigen is unknown.

V and J are TRBV7-6 and TRBJ2-2; 8 bases are a match to TRBD1. This receptor was obtained from a person aged 18-69 years in good health. The sequencing sample was made of blood. The CDR3 is CASTHSSTGGENTGELFF. Written as DNA, the CDR3 is TGTGCCAGCACCCACTCCTCTACAGGGGGAGAGAACACCGGGGAGCTGTTTTTT.